Each of the 20 T cell receptor beta chains below was sequenced from the same sample in a study of graft-versus-host responses after intestinal transplantation. These receptors are not linked to any known antigen. TCRdb's table, derived via immunoSEQ multiplex PCR, lists solely in-frame clones and lacks some. The data contain approximately 90,000 clones, 85% to 95% of them seen just once; the ten biggest clones take up approximately 5.6%. Specimen: unstimulated CD8+ T cells sorted from spleen or lymph node cells, collected before intestinal transplant. The receptor source for this set is a human donor who received an intestinal transplant.

The CDR3 DNA reads as TGTGCCAGCAGTTACCCGGGACAGGGGGACACTGAAGCTTTCTTT. This sequence encodes CASSYPGQGDTEAFF. The chain employs TRBV28 and TRBJ1-1; TRBD1 aligns across 11 bases. There are 15 residues in the CDR3. Trimming removed 4 bases from V and 3 bases from J; junction bases left unmatched: 4. CDR1 and CDR2 from the germline V gene are MDHEN and SYDVKM.

This clone was seen more than once but under ten times. The gene calls are TRBV27 and TRBJ1-1, with no clear D. This CDR3 is 13 amino acids long. Trimming took 3 bases from V and 1 from J, leaving 6 bases between them. Germline lookup yields CDR1 MNHEY and CDR2 SMNVEV (reference sequence). The CDR3 sequence is CASSFGQNTEAFF. The CDR3 nucleotides are TGTGCCAGCAGTTTCGGGCAGAACACTGAAGCTTTCTTT.

The chain carries TRBV14 and TRBJ2-3, with 11 bases that match TRBD2. CDR3 length: 18 residues. The V gene's germline CDR1 is SGHDN and CDR2 FVKESK. Trimming at V came to 0 bases and at J to 5 bases, leaving 10 bases not matched to a gene. CDR3 residues: CASSQELAGGPWGDTQYF. Here the CDR3 DNA reads TGTGCCAGCAGCCAAGAGCTAGCGGGGGGACCGTGGGGAGATACGCAGTATTTT.

This sequence joins TRBV7-9 and TRBJ2-7; D might be TRBD1 (5 bases). The V and J ends lost 5 bases and 5 bases respectively, with 16 bases between them. Looked up from germline, CDR1 is SEHNR and CDR2 is FQNEAQ (reference sequence). The CDR3 has 14 amino acids. CDR3 DNA sequence: TGTGCCAGCAGCACACCAACCCAGGGCCACGAGCAGTACTTC. This encodes CASSTPTQGHEQYF. Full variable domain (rest looked up from reference TRBV7-9 and TRBJ2-7): DTGVSQNPRHKITKRGQNVTFRCDPISEHNRLYWYRQTLGQGPEFLTYFQNEAQLEKSRLLSDRFSAERPKGSFSTLEIQRTEQGDSAMYLCASSTPTQGHEQYFGPGTRLTVT.

This clone was counted only a few times. This chain connects TRBV5-6 to TRBJ2-6; unclear D gene. The ends were cut back, 5 bases at V and 0 bases at J, with 9 bases in the middle. This CDR3 region has 15 residues. The germline gives CDR1 SGHDT, CDR2 YYEEEE. The DNA of the CDR3 is TGTGCCAGCAGTTCGACTCGCTCTGGGGCCAACGTCCTGACTTTC. Protein sequence: CASSSTRSGANVLTF.

This clone was detected only a few times. The V gene is TRBV2, the J gene TRBJ1-1; no reliable D call. In germline, CDR1 is SNHLY, CDR2 FYNNEI. The CDR3 totals 14 residues. The CDR3, as DNA: TGTTCCACCGGGAGACGGGCCTTGAACACTGAAGCTTTCTTT. Protein product: CSTGRRALNTEAFF.

This chain uses TRBV6-5 with TRBJ2-6; D uncertain. V lost 0 bases and J lost 1, with 7 bases in between. In germline, CDR1 is MNHEY, CDR2 SVGAGI. The CDR3 sequence is 16 residues long. The CDR3 nucleotides are TGTGCCAGCAGTTACTCTTGGGAATCTGGGGCCAACGTCCTGACTTTC. Its protein product is CASSYSWESGANVLTF.

The chain uses TRBV14 and TRBJ2-7, with 8 bases matching TRBD2. Germline CDR1 and CDR2: SGHDN and FVKESK. This CDR3 contains 15 residues. V lost 2 bases and J lost 4; bases outside the gene matches: 7. This CDR3 reads CASSQIAGTSYEQYF. In nucleotides, the CDR3 is TGTGCCAGCAGCCAAATAGCGGGAACCTCTTACGAGCAGTACTTC.

The chain has TRBV5-4 and TRBJ2-7; D may be TRBD1 (6 bases). The germline V gene has CDR1 SGHNT and CDR2 YYREEE (reference sequence). V lost 1 base and J lost 4, with 12 bases in between. There are 14 residues in the CDR3. CDR3 sequence (DNA): TGTGCCAGCAGCTTGACAGGGAACAGTTACGAGCAGTACTTC. It encodes CASSLTGNSYEQYF.

The chain combines TRBV6-5 with TRBJ2-7; perhaps TRBD1 as D (6 bases). The CDR3 contains 12 residues. Germline-derived CDR1 and CDR2 are MNHEY and SVGAGI. Trimming stripped 6 bases from V and 6 bases from J, with 12 bases between. CDR3 sequence (DNA): TGTGCCAGCAGCCAAACAGGGACCGAGCAGTACTTC. This gives the protein CASSQTGTEQYF.

CDR3 nucleotide sequence: TGTGCCAGCAGTTATTCGGTTTGGGGCGATGAGCAGTACTTC. Its translation: CASSYSVWGDEQYF. V gene TRBV6-1 combines with J gene TRBJ2-7; the D gene is possibly TRBD1 (5 bases). V shed 5 bases and J shed 7 bases, with 18 bases lying between them. The CDR3 extends over 14 amino acids. Germline loops: CDR1 MNHNS, CDR2 SASEGT.

Written as DNA, the CDR3 is TGCGCCAGCAGCTTGGAATGGCAGGGTTTGGAGACCGGGGAGCTGTTTTTT. It yields the protein CASSLEWQGLETGELFF. This chain joins TRBV5-1 and TRBJ2-2; D is perhaps TRBD1 (5 bases). The CDR3 consists of 17 residues. V lost 0 bases, J lost 5 bases, and 17 bases lay in between. The germline CDR1 and CDR2 sequences are SGHRS and YFSETQ. The full variable domain, with the rest looked up from reference TRBV5-1 and TRBJ2-2, is KAGVTQTPRYLIKTRGQQVTLSCSPISGHRSVSWYQQTPGQGLQFLFEYFSETQRNKGNFPGRFSGRQFSNSRSEMNVSTLELGDSALYLCASSLEWQGLETGELFFGEGSRLTVL.

The chain uses TRBV29-1 and TRBJ2-2; D is unresolved. This CDR3 spans 13 amino acids. The V gene lost 0 bases and the J gene lost 6 bases, with 8 bases spanning the gap. From germline, CDR1 is SQVTM and CDR2 ANQGSEA. The CDR3 DNA follows: TGCAGCGTTGAAGACGCGGCGGCCGGGGAGCTGTTTTTT. This codes for CSVEDAAAGELFF.

This clone was observed a single time. The rearrangement links TRBV30 to TRBJ2-7; weak D call: TRBD2 (6 bases). This CDR3 has 13 amino acids. The germline V gene has CDR1 GTSNPN and CDR2 SVGIG (reference sequence). V shed 3 bases and J shed 4 bases, with 13 bases lying between them. The CDR3 DNA sequence: TGTGCCTGGAGCCCTCACGGGGGATACGAGCAGTACTTC. It is translated as CAWSPHGGYEQYF.

J is TRBJ2-7 and V is TRBV7-2; 7 bases map to TRBD1. Germline V gene lookup returns CDR1 SGHTA and CDR2 FQGNSA. The CDR3 runs 14 residues. V gave up 4 bases and J gave up 5 bases; unmatched junction bases: 8. CDR3 coding DNA: TGTGCCAGCAGCTCCGGACGACAGGGAAACGAGCAGTACTTC. It translates to CASSSGRQGNEQYF.

This chain uses TRBV14 with TRBJ2-1, with D unclear. Germline values: CDR1 SGHDN, CDR2 FVKESK. V was shortened by 3 bases and J by 5 bases, with 17 bases between the two germline ends. The CDR3 runs 16 residues. CDR3 in amino acids: CASSHTHCRVNNEQFF. In DNA form, the CDR3 reads TGTGCCAGCAGCCACACCCACTGCCGGGTCAACAATGAGCAGTTCTTC.

This sequence joins TRBV9 and TRBJ2-3; D not certain. The CDR3 spans 11 residues. Between the trimmed V and J ends, which lost 4 bases and 6 bases, there was a span of 6 bases. Germline assignment: CDR1 SGDLS and CDR2 YYNGEE. CDR3 loop: CASSNGDTQYF. In DNA form, the CDR3 reads TGTGCCAGCAGCAACGGGGATACGCAGTATTTT.

V and J are TRBV7-2 and TRBJ2-1; unclear D gene. Germline V gene sequence: CDR1 SGHTA, CDR2 FQGNSA. V was trimmed by 0 bases and J by 2 bases, leaving 14 bases between them. CDR3 size: 17 residues. CDR3 nucleotides: TGTGCCAGCAGCTTAGCGTTCTCACTATTACCCTACAATGAGCAGTTCTTC. Amino acid sequence: CASSLAFSLLPYNEQFF.

This clone has just one count. V is TRBV29-1 and J is TRBJ1-2; tentative D call: TRBD1 (6 bases). Germline CDR1 SQVTM, CDR2 ANQGSEA. The V gene lost 0 bases and the J gene lost 8 bases, with 16 bases spanning the gap. CDR3 length: 14 amino acids. The CDR3 region has the DNA TGCAGCGTTGAAGATGCCTCCAGGGGCAACGGCTACACCTTC. Encoded protein: CSVEDASRGNGYTF.

As regards this clone: The same CDR3 arises from other DNA sequences in this sample as well. CDR3 DNA: TGTGCCAGCAGCTCCTTAGCGGGAGCCTACAATGAGCAGTTCTTC. This codes for CASSSLAGAYNEQFF. J is TRBJ2-1 and V is TRBV11-2, with 9 bases matching TRBD2. Germline trimming cut 4 bases from V and 2 bases from J; bases unmatched to any gene: 3. The V gene's germline CDR1 is SGHAT and CDR2 FQNNGV. This CDR3 has 15 residues.